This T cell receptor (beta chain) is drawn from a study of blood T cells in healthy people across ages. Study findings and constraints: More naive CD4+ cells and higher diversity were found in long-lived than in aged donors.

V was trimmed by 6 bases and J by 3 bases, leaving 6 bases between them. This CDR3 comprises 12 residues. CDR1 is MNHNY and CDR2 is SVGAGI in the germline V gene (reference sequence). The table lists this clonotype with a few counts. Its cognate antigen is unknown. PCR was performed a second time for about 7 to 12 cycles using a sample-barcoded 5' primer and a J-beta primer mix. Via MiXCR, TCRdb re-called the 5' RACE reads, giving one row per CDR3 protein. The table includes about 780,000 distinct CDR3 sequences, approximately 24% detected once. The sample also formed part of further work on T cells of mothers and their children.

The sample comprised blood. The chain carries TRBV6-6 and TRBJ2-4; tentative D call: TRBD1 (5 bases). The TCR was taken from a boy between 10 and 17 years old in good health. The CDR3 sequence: CASRTDKNIQYF. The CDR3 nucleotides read TGTGCCAGCAGGACAGACAAAAACATTCAGTACTTC.